Included here is one T cell receptor (beta chain) sequence, with context. The target of this receptor is not known. Base qualities are not recorded, but no much larger clone differs from it by a single base. The data were obtained in a study of cytomegalovirus exposure and HLA in healthy donors (dated by TCRdb to the late 2010s). About the investigation overall: An earlier analysis of 587 of the donors reported under 300 Gb of sequence data and 117 million unique TCR beta sequences obtained from 150 million to 200 million T cells. An early release that covered more than 550 HLA-typed donors contained approximately 290 gigabases of sequencing data and tens of millions of unique TCR sequences. Several DR-DQ haplotypes were treated as single units for association and clustering because of strong linkage in the cohort. All discovery cohort repertoires had been generated using a single sequencing platform. In a later analysis, previously published TCR beta repertoires from about 640 donors were re-analyzed and high-resolution HLA genotyping was added so that TCR occurrence patterns could be studied. In addition to the first cohort of 500 to 850 subjects, a separate validation cohort of 100 to 150 different subjects was used. The later analysis used no new phenotypic data to find candidate immune exposures, relying instead on TCR beta sequences and their occurrence across donors. Of the 300 to 450 genotyped donors, approximately 82% fell in the genetic ancestry cluster associated with self-reported Caucasian donors. The study aimed to test whether cataloging public T cell receptors could reveal signatures of past pathogen exposure. In a later genetic analysis, genome-wide SNP genotypes for about three fifths of the roughly 670 donors were used, and that subset was treated as a discovery cohort. The study profiled the T cell repertoires of more than 500 subjects by immunosequencing and related them to cytomegalovirus serostatus. HLA typing included class I and class II loci at four-digit resolution. On average, 235,054 unique TCR beta nucleotide sequences were sequenced per donor among 398 genotyped donors of the cohort, with 15% to 20% of those sequences being non-productive. Donor age, sex, ethnicity and CMV serostatus were compiled together with the repertoire data. To predict cytomegalovirus infection status, the study combined high-throughput TCR immunosequencing, statistical association of individual TCRs with disease status, and machine learning. To decide whether each TCR beta V gene segment behaved as functional or pseudogenic, an earlier analysis of some 600 of the donors relied on high-throughput TCR beta sequencing. The number of donors typed differed by locus, with 629-630 for A, B, C, DRB1 and DQB1, roughly 550 for DQA1, approximately 570 for DPA1, and about 450 for DPB1. Here is what the overall study found, with its caveats: In a later genetic analysis, a missense DCLRE1C variant was associated with V-gene and J-gene trimming of TCR beta chains, and the association was replicated in an independent cohort. In this cohort, only TCR beta chains were sequenced, and detectable features were limited by the absence of alpha or paired-chain data. CMV serostatus was the only immune exposure information available for the cohort. The authors suggested that the approach could potentially be generalized to other disease states and immunological phenotypes. Some IMGT-functional V segments, including TRBV6-2 and TRBV6-3, could not be told apart with the 87-base-pair reads, so those segments were excluded. Cytomegalovirus status was reported to be diagnosed by the classifier with high specificity and sensitivity in both the original and validation cohorts. When HLA alleles, especially DR and DQ, strongly co-occurred, TCR associations were difficult to assign to individual alleles. A cluster of highly shared sequence variants was judged likely to represent a technical artifact of the sequencing pipeline. A few of the identified cytomegalovirus-associated TCR beta chains were confirmed in vitro to be specific for cytomegalovirus antigens. A further reported finding was that TCR beta sequences accurately predicted the HLA-A and HLA-B alleles for most subjects in the first cohort. A later analysis found that TCR association rates varied across HLA loci, with DRB1 alleles showing the most associated TCRs and HLA-C alleles the fewest. A total of some 180 TCR beta chains were listed by the study as associated with cytomegalovirus. A later analysis found that most CMV-associated TCR beta chains appeared HLA-restricted, with HLA associations seemingly driven largely by CMV exposure. Sequencing depth was assumed to be roughly uniform across donors in the presence/absence analyses, though that assumption may not hold. While some public TCRs were present in many individuals, most TCR sequences turned up only very rarely across donors. A later analysis associated 16,951 TCR beta sequences with specific HLA alleles at a false discovery rate of 0.05. In an earlier analysis of about 540 of the donors, most TCR beta V segments were observed in productive rearrangements about 87% or about 30% of the time, broadly matching IMGT annotations. A later genetic analysis reported fewer N-insertions in productive TCRs among donors in an Asian-associated ancestry cluster than the roughly 640-donor mean. Correlated functional status among segregating V segments might reflect linkage disequilibrium, but an unknown experimental factor could not be ruled out. Because counts were too low, fewer than 20 rarely observed V segments, including chromosome 9 orphons, were excluded from the earlier analysis of 587 of the donors. Because HLA typing was unavailable for some donors at each locus, only the typed subset was used in association tests. In a later analysis, HLA-associated TCR beta chains were found to be more clonally expanded and to have lower generation probabilities than equally common non-associated chains. A later analysis reported that several top co-occurrence clusters appeared linked to parvovirus B19, influenza, CMV and Epstein-Barr virus.

The method behind the library was the immunoSEQ multiplex PCR assay. For the multiplex PCR, a mixture combining 60 forward primers for TCR Vbeta segments and 13 reverse primers for TCR Jbeta segments was used. A multiplex PCR assay on genomic DNA amplified the CDR3 region of rearranged TCR beta genes. The amplified TCR beta libraries were sequenced on the Illumina HiSeq System as 87-base-pair reads. The authors' pipeline ran thus. A later analysis tallied 75 million to 95 million unique TCR beta chains across the 700 or so repertoires, and roughly 11 million of those chains were shared by two or more donors. A nearest-neighbor algorithm error-corrected the raw reads and collapsed the reads into unique sequences, merging closely related sequences to remove PCR and sequencing errors. Alignment of CDR3 sequences to IMGT reference sequences was used to assign V, D and J gene segments. Each retained sequence needed at least a six-nucleotide match to both a V gene segment and a J gene segment. A rearrangement was called productive if the CDR3 had no stop codons and remained in frame with V and J, and every other rearrangement was called non-productive. Following IMGT convention, CDR3 was defined as the stretch from the second conserved V-encoded cysteine up to the conserved J-encoded phenylalanine. In an earlier analysis of just under 600 of the donors, sequences lacking an unambiguous match to a single V gene segment were excluded. An earlier analysis of several hundred of the donors classified V segments as functional when productive rearrangements were above 56.7% and as segregating when the standard deviation between donors was above 5%. A statistical classification framework was built for diagnosing cytomegalovirus status from the catalog of TCR beta chain sequences. In a later analysis, TCR nucleotide sequences were compared against IMGT/GENE-DB human TR gene sequences so that V and J genes could be assigned. In a later analysis, CDR3 sequences and most-parsimonious VDJ recombination scenarios were assigned using the TCRdist pipeline. A later analysis defined each TCR beta chain by its CDR3 amino acid sequence plus V-gene family, and excluded reads lacking a unique V-gene family. In a later analysis, some 600 highly shared, low-generation-probability nucleotide sequences were removed to address suspected cross-contamination and a sequencing artifact. For each public chain, a later analysis derived a clonal expansion index from normalized ranks of inferred template counts within each repertoire. Generation probabilities in a later analysis came from a VDJ recombination model fitted to out-of-frame rearrangements, and those results were checked against IGoR. In a later analysis, hypergeometric tests were used to score TCR-TCR, TCR-HLA and TCR-CMV co-occurrence, with a repertoire-size bias correction applied to TCR pairs. False discovery rates were estimated in a later analysis by permuting HLA or CMV assignments 20 times. In a later analysis, co-occurring TCRs were grouped using DBSCAN, and TCRdist sequence similarity was added for clustering within HLA-allele-positive subsets. For co-occurrence clustering, repertoires with fewer than 30,000 or more than 120,000 public chains were excluded, along with about five repertoires with anomalous nucleotide sharing. In its TCRdb copy, this immuneACCESS table keeps in-frame sequences only and misses some clones. Where compared with another copy, unresolved V genes explain less than half of these, and the others have no known cause. V, J and clone size are those of that table, while D and trimming were read from the DNA. Across this sample there are approximately 260,000 clones, with 92% seen only once. The ten largest clones represent 1.7% of the sample.

The CDR3 runs 14 residues from the cysteine to the phenylalanine. The CDR3 DNA has 42 bases and is translated from base 1. From the germline V gene (reference sequence), CDR1 is MNHNY and CDR2 is SVGAGI. Compared with germline, V lacks 6 bases and J lacks 5 bases; bases without a gene match: 9. The cohort comprised some 680 healthy bone marrow donors. All cohort members were sampled while nominally healthy, although unrecorded immune exposures were likely present. The donor tested CMV seronegative and was one of the 352 seronegative cohort members. A peripheral blood sample was collected from each donor, and TCR beta sequencing was performed on peripheral blood mononuclear cells. The Qiagen DNeasy Blood Extraction Kit was used to extract genomic DNA from the blood cell samples.

The sequence was collected from a girl aged 2 to 10 in good health and CMV-seronegative. The receptor chain draws on TRBV6-6 and TRBJ2-7, with 8 junctional bases fitting TRBD2. Sequenced input: PBMCs. The DNA is as follows: TGTGCCAGCAGCGAGATCGGGGGGGCTAACGAGCAGTACTTC. Its protein product is CASSEIGGANEQYF.